The entry below gives a single T cell receptor (beta chain) sequence along with its context. The data belong to a study of long-term antiretroviral therapy in people with HIV. This was the immunoSEQ v3.0 assay at survey level. Using immunoSEQ multiplex PCR, the repertoire was profiled, and TCRdb retains in-frame clones only, with some absent. This sample yields about 39,000 clones, of which about nine tenths are seen a single time; less than 4.5% belongs to the top ten. The material was unsorted PBMCs, obtained 1.2 years after starting antiretroviral therapy. This receptor was taken from a woman aged 50 to 60 with HIV.

CDR3 in amino acids: CASSPGQYPDTQYF. The CDR3 nucleotides read TGCGCCAGCAGCCCGGGGCAGTATCCAGATACGCAGTATTTT. The rearrangement joins TRBV4-1 to TRBJ2-3, with D perhaps matching TRBD1 or TRBD2 (5 bases each). Trimming stripped 4 bases from V and 4 bases from J, with 12 bases between. The germline gives CDR1 MGHRA, CDR2 YSYEKL. The CDR3 is 14 residues long.